This paragraph reports one TCR beta chain. No antigen is known for it. Mismatch with germline at one junction end may stem from a read error. With 60 Vbeta and 13 Jbeta primers, the PCR was carried out. In the study's own analysis: Among the unique TCR beta chains that a later analysis counted, 80 million to 100 million in all, roughly 11 million were shared. Profiling relied on immunoSEQ multiplex PCR, and the TCRdb table lists in-frame clones only, not all of them. V, J and clone size are taken as reported in that table, and D and trimming were inferred from the DNA itself. The table records a few hundred thousand clones, approximately 83% of them present only once. Per the germline V gene, CDR1 is SGHAT and CDR2 is FQNNGV. The CDR3 contains 13 residues. This sample stems from a study of cytomegalovirus exposure and HLA in healthy donors. Findings of the study overall: The availability of immune exposure information extended only to CMV serostatus.

The V and J genes are TRBV11-2 and TRBJ2-7; 10 bases match TRBD1. The TCR was taken from a girl aged 5 to 17 in good health and CMV-seronegative. What was sequenced was PBMCs. CDR3 in amino acids: CASSLARQGAGSF. For the CDR3, the DNA is TGTGCCAGCAGCTTAGCCCGACAGGGGGCTGGATCGTTC.